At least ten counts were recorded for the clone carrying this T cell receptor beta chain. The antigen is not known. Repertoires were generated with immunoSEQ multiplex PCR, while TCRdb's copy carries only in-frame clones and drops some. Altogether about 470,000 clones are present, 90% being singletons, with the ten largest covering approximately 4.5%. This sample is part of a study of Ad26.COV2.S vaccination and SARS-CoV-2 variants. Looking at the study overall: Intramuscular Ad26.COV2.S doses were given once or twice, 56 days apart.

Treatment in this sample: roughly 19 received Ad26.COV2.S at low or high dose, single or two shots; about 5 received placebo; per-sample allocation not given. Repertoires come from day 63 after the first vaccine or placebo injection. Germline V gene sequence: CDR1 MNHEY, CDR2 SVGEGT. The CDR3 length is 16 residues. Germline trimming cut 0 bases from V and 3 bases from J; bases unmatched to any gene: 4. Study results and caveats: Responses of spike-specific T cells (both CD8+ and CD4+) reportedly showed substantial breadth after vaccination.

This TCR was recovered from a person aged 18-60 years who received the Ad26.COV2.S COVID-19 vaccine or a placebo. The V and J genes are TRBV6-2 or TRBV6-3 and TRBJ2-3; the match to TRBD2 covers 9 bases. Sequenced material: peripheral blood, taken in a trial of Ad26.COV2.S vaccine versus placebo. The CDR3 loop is CASSYSAGGGTDTQYF. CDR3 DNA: TGTGCCAGCAGTTACTCGGCGGGAGGGGGAACAGATACGCAGTATTTT.